These T cell receptor beta chains were read from a single sample in a study of neoadjuvant anti-PD-1 for oral cavity cancer. Clones were sequenced by immunoSEQ multiplex PCR, and TCRdb holds only the in-frame ones, with some missing. The data contain 65,000 to 95,000 clones, about 80% of them seen just once; the ten biggest clones take up approximately 3.4%. Sample: PBMCs, taken before nivolumab (anti-PD-1) treatment. Receptor source: a person aged 35-79 years with oral cavity squamous cell carcinoma. The CDR3 runs from the conserved cysteine through the conserved F or W. D genes are given only for firm matches. Not all rows give a size; the values are once, few, many and, for expanded clones, a class.

TGTGCCAGCAGCGGGACTAGCCAAGCCTACAATGAGCAGTTCTTC,CASSGTSQAYNEQFF,TRBD2,TRBV2,TRBJ2-1,-
TGTGCCAGCAGCCCCCGAAAGGGTTCTAGCGGGAGCGGGTCGGGCACCGGGGAGCTGTTTTTT,CASSPRKGSSGSGSGTGELFF,TRBD2,TRBV9,TRBJ2-2,-
TGCGCCAGCAGACTAGGCGCCGGGACAACTAATGAAAAACTGTTTTTT,CASRLGAGTTNEKLFF,-,TRBV5-1,TRBJ1-4,-
TGTGCCAGCAGCTTACCGGACAGGAGCACAGATACGCAGTATTTT,CASSLPDRSTDTQYF,TRBD1,TRBV11-1,TRBJ2-3,-
TGTGCCAGTAGCAGACTAGCGGGAGAAGGGGATACGCAGTATTTT,CASSRLAGEGDTQYF,TRBD2,TRBV19,TRBJ2-3,-
TGTGCCAGCAGCTTGGAGGGACAGGGTGTCAATCAGCCCCAGCATTTT,CASSLEGQGVNQPQHF,TRBD1,TRBV5-5,TRBJ1-5,-
TGTGCCTGGAAGGGGGGCGCGGCGGTCACCGGGGAGCTGTTTTTT,CAWKGGAAVTGELFF,-,TRBV30,TRBJ2-2,-
TGCAGCGTTGGCGACGGCGGTAGAGGCGAGCAGTACTTC,CSVGDGGRGEQYF,-,TRBV29-1,TRBJ2-7,-
TGTGCCAGCAGCCAAGAGGCCAGGGGGGTCACTGAAGCTTTCTTT,CASSQEARGVTEAFF,TRBD1,TRBV14,TRBJ1-1,-
TGTGCCAGCAGTTCGACCTCCTACGAGCAGTACTTC,CASSSTSYEQYF,-,TRBV6-5,TRBJ2-7,-
TGTGCCAGCAGTTCGTACAGGGCTGGAGCTTTCTTT,CASSSYRAGAFF,-,TRBV5-8,TRBJ1-1,-
TGTGCCAGCAGTTTATGGGACAGGACCCCGCTCTCTGGAAACACCATATATTTT,CASSLWDRTPLSGNTIYF,TRBD1,TRBV28,TRBJ1-3,-
TGTGCCAGCAGCTTAGGCCGGTACAATGAGCAGTTCTTC,CASSLGRYNEQFF,-,TRBV7-8,TRBJ2-1,-
TGTGCCAGCAGCAGTGCGGGCGGTGGCAAAAACATTCAGTACTTC,CASSSAGGGKNIQYF,-,TRBV7-2,TRBJ2-4,-
TGCGCCAGCAGCCATCAAGGAGCTAGCACAGATACGCAGTATTTT,CASSHQGASTDTQYF,-,TRBV5-1,TRBJ2-3,-
TGTGCCAGCGGGGTTTTAGAGACCCAGTACTTC,CASGVLETQYF,-,TRBV2,TRBJ2-5,-
TGTGCCAGTAGCCCTACTAGCTCCTTAAGCTCCTACAATGAGCAGTTCTTC,CASSPTSSLSSYNEQFF,-,TRBV19,TRBJ2-1,-
TGTGCCAGCACCCCGATCTCTGGAAACACCATATATTTT,CASTPISGNTIYF,-,TRBV2,TRBJ1-3,-
TGTGCCACCTCCGAGAGTACAGGGACTGAAGCTTTCTTT,CATSESTGTEAFF,-,TRBV7-3,TRBJ1-1,-
TGTGCCAGCAGCGAACCGGGACAGGGGATCTACGAGCAGTACTTC,CASSEPGQGIYEQYF,TRBD1,TRBV6-5,TRBJ2-7,-
TGTGCCAGCAGCTCCCTTGCTAGCGGGGAGCGGGAGACCCAGTACTTC,CASSSLASGERETQYF,TRBD2,TRBV11-2,TRBJ2-5,-
TGTGCCAGCAGCCCTAGACTAGCGGGAGGGCCCTCGAACACCGGGGAGCTGTTTTTT,CASSPRLAGGPSNTGELFF,TRBD2,TRBV7-8,TRBJ2-2,-
TGTGCCAGCAGCCTTAGGCCCCCACTAGGAGGCACAGATACGCAGTATTTT,CASSLRPPLGGTDTQYF,-,TRBV7-6,TRBJ2-3,-
TGTGCCAGTAGTATGGGGGGACAGATTAGCAATCAGCCCCAGCATTTT,CASSMGGQISNQPQHF,TRBD1,TRBV19,TRBJ1-5,-
TGTGCCAGCAGCAGGACAGCAACCGGGGAGCTGTTTTTT,CASSRTATGELFF,-,TRBV5-5,TRBJ2-2,-
TGCGCCAGCAGCCCTTTAGCGGGACCTAGAGAGACCCAGTACTTC,CASSPLAGPRETQYF,TRBD2,TRBV5-1,TRBJ2-5,once
TGTGCCAGCAGTCCTGGACCCTCATACGAGCAGTACTTC,CASSPGPSYEQYF,-,TRBV28,TRBJ2-7,once
TGTGCCAGCAGCAGGACTAGCGGGACCGGTCAGTTCTTC,CASSRTSGTGQFF,TRBD2,TRBV11-1,TRBJ2-1,once
TGTGCCAGCAGCTTAGCGTGGGGCAGCCTAACTGGAAACACCATATATTTT,CASSLAWGSLTGNTIYF,-,TRBV7-8,TRBJ1-3,once
TGTGCCACCAGCAGAGATGACGGACTAGCGGGAAATTTTAGGTCCTACGAGCAGTACTTC,CATSRDDGLAGNFRSYEQYF,TRBD2,TRBV15,TRBJ2-7,-
TGTGCCAGCAGTGATACGTTGAACACTGAAGCTTTCTTT,CASSDTLNTEAFF,-,TRBV6-1,TRBJ1-1,-
TGTGCCAGCGGGTACAATGAGCAGTTCTTC,CASGYNEQFF,-,TRBV5-5,TRBJ2-1,-
TGTGCCTGGACCCCCGGACAGGGTTGGGAGACCCAGTACTTC,CAWTPGQGWETQYF,TRBD1,TRBV30,TRBJ2-5,-
TGTGCCAGCAGGGGTACCGACTACTACAATGAGCAGTTCTTC,CASRGTDYYNEQFF,-,TRBV11-2,TRBJ2-1,once
TGTGCCATCAGTCAGGGGGCGCGAGACGAGCAGTACTTC,CAISQGARDEQYF,TRBD1,TRBV10-3,TRBJ2-7,-
TGTGCCAGCAGCTTTCGGGGAGGGGATACGCAGTATTTT,CASSFRGGDTQYF,TRBD2,TRBV7-3,TRBJ2-3,-
TGTGCCAGCAGCGTAGATGATAGCGGGGTCTACAATGAGCAGTTCTTC,CASSVDDSGVYNEQFF,TRBD2,TRBV9,TRBJ2-1,-
TGCAGCTCAGGTACGGGACCGGGAGAGACCCAGTACTTC,CSSGTGPGETQYF,-,TRBV29-1,TRBJ2-5,-
TGTGCCAGCAGCTTACTGGACAGCTCTGGGAATGGCTACACCTTC,CASSLLDSSGNGYTF,-,TRBV7-9,TRBJ1-2,-
TGCAGCGTTGAAGAGGGGGGTTACGAGCAGTACTTC,CSVEEGGYEQYF,-,TRBV29-1,TRBJ2-7,-
TGTGCCAGCAGTGAGTCCGGAAACGAGCAGTACTTC,CASSESGNEQYF,-,TRBV25-1,TRBJ2-7,-
TGTGCCAGCAGTGAACGGGTGGGACACCCCACTGAAGCTTTCTTT,CASSERVGHPTEAFF,-,TRBV6-1,TRBJ1-1,-
TGTGCCAGCAGCTTAGAAGGTCTCGGGAGCTACACCTTC,CASSLEGLGSYTF,-,TRBV11-2,TRBJ1-2,few
TGTGCCACCAGCAGAGGGACGAAGGGGATCTACGAGCAGTACTTC,CATSRGTKGIYEQYF,-,TRBV15,TRBJ2-7,-
TGTGCCATCAGTGAGTCGCAGGGGCAGTACACTGAAGCTTTCTTT,CAISESQGQYTEAFF,-,TRBV10-3,TRBJ1-1,-
TGTGCCAGCAGTTGGACAGGACCATCTTACTATGGCTACACCTTC,CASSWTGPSYYGYTF,TRBD1,TRBV28,TRBJ1-2,-
TGTGCCAGCAGATACAGGGTTCAGCCAAGCTCTGGAAACACCATATATTTT,CASRYRVQPSSGNTIYF,-,TRBV2,TRBJ1-3,-
TGTGCCAGCAGTTTAACCGCAGGGAACACTGAAGCTTTCTTT,CASSLTAGNTEAFF,-,TRBV28,TRBJ1-1,-
TGCGCCAGCGGCGTGGGAGGGGCCGCCAGGGGGGCCAACGTCCTGACTTTC,CASGVGGAARGANVLTF,TRBD2,TRBV5-1,TRBJ2-6,-
TGTGCCTGGAGTCGGCCGGTCCCTACCTACGAGCAGTACTTC,CAWSRPVPTYEQYF,-,TRBV30,TRBJ2-7,-
TGTGCCATCAGTTCCGACAGGATCTATGGCTACACCTTC,CAISSDRIYGYTF,-,TRBV10-3,TRBJ1-2,once
TGCGCCAGCAGCTTGGGTCGTGGGTTAACCGGGGAGCTGTTTTTT,CASSLGRGLTGELFF,-,TRBV5-1,TRBJ2-2,-
TGTGCCAGCAGCTTCGTGACCCCCCGGGCAAGTTCGGAAGCTTTCTTT,CASSFVTPRASSEAFF,-,TRBV11-3,TRBJ1-1,once